The 22 T cell receptor beta chains below were found in one sample sequenced in a study of T-cell reconstitution after alpha-beta-depleted transplantation in children. Unique molecular identifiers were incorporated into the prepared TCRbeta library. TCRdb re-called the PCR reads with MiXCR, one entry per CDR3 protein. The sample shows hundreds of thousands of distinct CDR3 sequences, 15% to 20% of them seen only once. Sequenced material: PBMCs, mostly from graft donor cells, taken 360 days after TCRalphabeta/CD19-depleted stem cell transplant. These receptors all come from a male patient aged 5 to 17 who had a stem cell transplant for acute lymphoblastic leukemia, so the T cells may come from the graft donor.

This clonotype appeared a few times. Here the CDR3 DNA reads TGTGCCAGCAGTTTTTCAGGGCTAGCGACATCCTACGAGCAGTACTTC. Protein product: CASSFSGLATSYEQYF. The rearrangement uses TRBV28 and TRBJ2-7; D perhaps matches TRBD2 (6 bases). Germline V gene lookup returns CDR1 MDHEN and CDR2 SYDVKM. The CDR3 spans 16 residues. Between the trimmed V and J ends, which lost 3 bases and 1 base, there was a span of 16 bases. Based on the CDR3 plus reference TRBV28 and TRBJ2-7, the full variable domain is DVKVTQSSRYLVKRTGEKVFLECVQDMDHENMFWYRQDPGLGLRLIYFSYDVKMKEKGDIPEGYSVSREKKERFSLILESASTNQTSMYLCASSFSGLATSYEQYFGPGTRLTVT.

The rearrangement links TRBV20-1 to TRBJ2-1; possibly TRBD2 for D (5 bases). Germline V gene data show CDR1 as DFQATT and CDR2 as SNEGSKA (reference sequence). The CDR3 covers 13 residues. V dropped 4 bases and J dropped 4 bases, with 11 bases sitting between them. The CDR3 nucleotides read TGCAGTGCTATTCCGAGCGGTTACAATGAGCAGTTCTTC. Its protein product is CSAIPSGYNEQFF.

This clonotype showed up many times. The chain uses TRBV20-1 and TRBJ2-1; D gene unclear. The CDR3 runs 13 residues. V gave up 5 bases and J gave up 0 bases, with 8 bases separating them. The germline V gene has CDR1 DFQATT and CDR2 SNEGSKA (reference sequence). The CDR3 sequence: CSALVVSYNEQFF. The CDR3 bases are TGCAGTGCTCTAGTTGTCTCCTACAATGAGCAGTTCTTC.

This clonotype was recorded many times. V gene TRBV29-1 combines with J gene TRBJ2-2, with a weak D call TRBD2 (5 bases). V was trimmed by 4 bases and J by 7 bases, leaving 19 bases between them. Germline V lookup: CDR1 SQVTM, CDR2 ANQGSEA. This CDR3 region has 15 residues. CDR3: CSVVSAPVRGGELFF. The CDR3 DNA reads as TGCAGCGTTGTGTCGGCCCCCGTTCGGGGCGGGGAGCTGTTTTTT.

This clonotype was seen a handful of times. The chain carries TRBV5-1 and TRBJ2-3, with 9 nucleotides matching TRBD1. CDR3 length: 16 amino acids. Trimming took 1 base from V and 2 from J; bases not matched to a gene: 5. Germline values: CDR1 SGHRS, CDR2 YFSETQ. The DNA for the CDR3 is TGCGCCAGCAGCTTGAGGGGACAGGGTTTCACAGATACGCAGTATTTT. Its translation: CASSLRGQGFTDTQYF. The variable domain in full, with the rest retrieved from reference TRBV5-1 and TRBJ2-3, is KAGVTQTPRYLIKTRGQQVTLSCSPISGHRSVSWYQQTPGQGLQFLFEYFSETQRNKGNFPGRFSGRQFSNSRSEMNVSTLELGDSALYLCASSLRGQGFTDTQYFGPGTRLTVL.

This clonotype was counted only a few times. The chain employs TRBV7-3 and TRBJ1-3; D unclear. Germline assignment: CDR1 SGHTA and CDR2 FQGTGA. V was trimmed by 2 bases and J by 2 bases, leaving 25 bases between them. The CDR3 runs 20 residues. CDR3 nucleotide sequence: TGTGCCAGCAGCTTACGGTCAAGGGCCCGGACGGCATCTACTGGAAACACCATATATTTT. Translated: CASSLRSRARTASTGNTIYF.

The chain carries TRBV4-1 and TRBJ1-1; the D gene is possibly TRBD1 (5 bases). The CDR3 contains 16 residues. Germline assignment: CDR1 MGHRA and CDR2 YSYEKL. The V end lost 1 base, the J end lost 8 bases, and 20 bases lay between the germline ends. The chain's CDR3 is CASSQGGLGPWREAFF. CDR3 DNA: TGCGCCAGCAGCCAAGGCGGGCTGGGGCCGTGGAGGGAAGCTTTCTTT.

This clonotype was picked up many times. The genes are TRBV28 and TRBJ2-7; D unresolved. The CDR3 spans 14 residues. Germline-derived CDR1 and CDR2 are MDHEN and SYDVKM. V lost 7 bases to trimming and J lost 5 bases, with 18 bases between them. DNA of the CDR3: TGTGCCAGCAATACGATCACTATGGTACACGAGCAGTACTTC. Its translation: CASNTITMVHEQYF.

The CDR3 reads CASSLEAGSAYEQYF. CDR3 nucleotide sequence: TGCGCCAGCAGCCTAGAGGCAGGTTCGGCCTACGAGCAGTACTTC. J is TRBJ2-7 and V is TRBV5-1, with D unclear. The CDR3 extends over 15 amino acids. CDR1 SGHRS and CDR2 YFSETQ come from the germline V gene. V was trimmed by 4 bases and J by 2 bases, leaving 16 bases between them.

This clonotype has only a few counts. This chain uses TRBV28 with TRBJ2-5; 8 bases are shared with TRBD2. The CDR3 has 14 residues. The V and J ends lost 5 bases and 5 bases, in that order; junction bases with no gene match: 7. CDR1 is MDHEN, CDR2 SYDVKM, per germline. The CDR3, as DNA: TGTGCCAGCAGTGGGAGCGGGAGCAGGGAGACCCAGTACTTC. This encodes CASSGSGSRETQYF.

The sample holds a few counts of this clonotype. The chain employs TRBV5-5 and TRBJ2-2; no reliable D call. Looked up from germline, CDR1 is SGHKS and CDR2 is YYEKEE (reference sequence). The CDR3 length is 18 residues. The germline V and J ends were trimmed by 1 base and 1 base, with 17 bases remaining between them. This CDR3 is CASSLPPLLVGNTGELFF. DNA of the CDR3: TGTGCCAGCAGCTTGCCCCCATTGTTGGTAGGGAACACCGGGGAGCTGTTTTTT. The full variable domain, completed using reference TRBV5-5 and TRBJ2-2, is DAGVTQSPTHLIKTRGQQVTLRCSPISGHKSVSWYQQVLGQGPQFIFQYYEKEERGRGNFPDRFSARQFPNYSSELNVNALLLGDSALYLCASSLPPLLVGNTGELFFGEGSRLTVL.

This chain links TRBV29-1 with TRBJ2-7; D ambiguous. There are 14 residues in the CDR3. Trimming removed 0 bases at V and 3 bases at J, with 12 bases between. CDR1 is SQVTM and CDR2 is ANQGSEA in the germline V gene. The DNA for the CDR3 is TGCAGCGTTGAAGAGGGCCCCGGGCACTACGAGCAGTACTTC. It encodes CSVEEGPGHYEQYF.

The CDR3 reads CASSIGGTPSYNEQFF. For the CDR3, the DNA is TGTGCCAGTAGTATAGGGGGGACACCCTCCTACAATGAGCAGTTCTTC. V gene TRBV19 combines with J gene TRBJ2-1; D might be TRBD1 (6 bases). CDR1 and CDR2 (germline): LNHDA, SQIVND (reference sequence). This CDR3 has 16 amino acids. V gave up 1 base and J gave up 0 bases, with 10 bases separating them.

This clonotype was recorded only once. The chain is built from TRBV3-1 and TRBJ2-2; weak D call: TRBD2 (5 bases). The germline gives CDR1 LGHDT, CDR2 YNNKEL (reference sequence). Trimming cost V 4 bases and J 8 bases, with 20 bases left between them. This CDR3 has 16 residues. The CDR3 DNA sequence: TGTGCCAGCAGCCGCGTTAGCGCCCATCTGGGGGGGGAGCTGTTTTTT. It yields the protein CASSRVSAHLGGELFF.

There are many counts of this clonotype. The rearrangement joins TRBV5-1 to TRBJ2-1; 9 bases are shared with TRBD2. V gave up 6 bases and J gave up 3 bases; unmatched junction bases: 7. The germline CDR1 and CDR2 sequences are SGHRS and YFSETQ. This CDR3 has 15 amino acids. CDR3 protein: CASKRLAGSYNEQFF. CDR3 DNA sequence: TGCGCCAGCAAACGCCTAGCGGGGAGCTACAATGAGCAGTTCTTC.

The genes are TRBV10-3 and TRBJ1-1; D is undetermined. There are 12 residues in the CDR3. CDR1 is ENHRY and CDR2 is SYGVKD in the germline V gene. Trimming stripped 5 bases from V and 1 base from J, with 5 bases between. The DNA for the CDR3 is TGTGCCATCAGTAGACAGAACACTGAAGCTTTCTTT. This codes for CAISRQNTEAFF.

The J gene is TRBJ2-7, the V gene TRBV7-7; D is possibly TRBD2 (5 bases). V was shortened by 3 bases and J by 6 bases, with 12 bases between the two germline ends. CDR1 is SSHAT, CDR2 FNYEAQ, per germline (reference sequence). This CDR3 is built from 13 residues. In DNA, the CDR3 is TGTGCCAGCAGCTTGGGCGGAGGAGGCGAGCAGTACTTC. It translates to CASSLGGGGEQYF.

The chain employs TRBV29-1 and TRBJ2-1, with 9 nucleotides matching TRBD2. J gave up 4 bases and V 4 bases, and 5 bases lay outside the gene matches. Looked up from germline, CDR1 is SQVTM and CDR2 is ANQGSEA. This CDR3 is built from 14 residues. In nucleotides, the CDR3 is TGCAGCGTTGGTCTAGCGGGGCAGTACAATGAGCAGTTCTTC. Its translation is CSVGLAGQYNEQFF.

Remarks on this clonotype: Compared with germline, one end of the junction differs, possibly owing to a read error. This chain joins TRBV12-3 or TRBV12-4 and TRBJ2-3; D unclear. CDR3 length equals 12 residues. This chain's CDR3 is CASSFATDTQFF. The CDR3 DNA reads as TGTGCCAGCAGTTTTGCCACAGATACGCAGTTTTTT.

This clonotype was detected a few times. The chain combines TRBV4-1 with TRBJ2-7, with a weak D call TRBD1 (5 bases). The CDR3 runs 14 residues. CDR1 is MGHRA, CDR2 YSYEKL, per germline. The V end lost 5 bases, the J end lost 1 base, and 12 bases lay between the germline ends. CDR3 coding DNA: TGCGCCAGCAGCACCCGGACAAGATCCTACGAGCAGTACTTC. Translated, it gives CASSTRTRSYEQYF.

In its sample, this clonotype was seen a few times. The J gene is TRBJ2-7, the V gene TRBV15, with TRBD1 as a possible D gene (6 bases). V dropped 4 bases and J dropped 5 bases, with 12 bases sitting between them. In germline, CDR1 is LNHNV, CDR2 YYDKDF (reference sequence). This CDR3 is built from 13 residues. The CDR3 bases are TGTGCCACCAGCATTACCAGGGGAAACGAGCAGTACTTC. Translated, it gives CATSITRGNEQYF.

This clonotype was recorded a few times. This rearrangement joins TRBV12-3 or TRBV12-4 to TRBJ2-3; D not certain. V gave up 11 bases and J gave up 2 bases, with 14 bases separating them. This CDR3 spans 13 amino acids. This chain's CDR3 is CAVHLSHTDTQYF. The CDR3 DNA is TGTGCCGTCCACCTATCACACACAGATACGCAGTATTTT.